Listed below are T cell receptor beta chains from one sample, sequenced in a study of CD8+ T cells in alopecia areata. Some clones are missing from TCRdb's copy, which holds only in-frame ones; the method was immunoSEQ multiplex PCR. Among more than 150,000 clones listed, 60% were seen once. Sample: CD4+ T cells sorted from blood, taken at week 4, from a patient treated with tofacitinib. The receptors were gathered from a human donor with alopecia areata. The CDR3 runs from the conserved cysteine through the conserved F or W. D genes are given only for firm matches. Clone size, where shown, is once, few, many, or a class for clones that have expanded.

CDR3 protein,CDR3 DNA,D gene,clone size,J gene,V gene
CASKALVSGVVDTQYF,TGCGCCAGCAAGGCCCTCGTTAGCGGGGTAGTAGATACGCAGTATTTT,TRBD2,few,TRBJ2-3,TRBV5-1
CASSLKLGLATDTQYF,TGTGCCAGCAGCCTTAAACTTGGACTAGCGACCGATACGCAGTATTTT,TRBD2,few,TRBJ2-3,TRBV9
CASSGAPGSYNEQFF,TGTGCCAGCAGCGGCGCCCCGGGGAGCTACAATGAGCAGTTCTTC,-,-,TRBJ2-1,TRBV9
CASSSGPSHSNQPQHF,TGCGCCAGCAGCTCCGGACCGTCTCATAGCAATCAGCCCCAGCATTTT,-,-,TRBJ1-5,TRBV5-1
CASSKGEATDTQYF,TGCGCCAGCAGCAAGGGAGAAGCTACAGATACGCAGTATTTT,-,-,TRBJ2-3,TRBV5-1
CASSLRDRGHQETQYF,TGTGCCAGCAGCTTAAGGGACAGGGGACATCAAGAGACCCAGTACTTC,TRBD1,-,TRBJ2-5,TRBV7-9
CASSQDGRGQGQTF,TGCGCCAGCAGCCAAGACGGGAGGGGACAGGGGCAAACCTTC,TRBD1,-,TRBJ1-2,TRBV4-3
CSVKGTILYEQYF,TGCAGCGTTAAGGGGACAATCCTCTACGAGCAGTACTTC,-,-,TRBJ2-7,TRBV29-1
CASSLLGLHSETQYF,TGCGCCAGCAGCTTGTTGGGCCTCCACTCGGAGACCCAGTACTTC,-,-,TRBJ2-5,TRBV5-1
CAIRRDLNQETQYF,TGTGCCATCAGGCGGGACTTAAACCAAGAGACCCAGTACTTC,-,-,TRBJ2-5,TRBV10-3
CASSLASGTGAFF,TGTGCCAGCAGCTTAGCCTCCGGGACAGGAGCGTTCTTC,TRBD1,many,TRBJ2-1,TRBV11-2
CASSQRLGQGSSYEQYF,TGCGCCAGCAGCCAAAGACTAGGACAGGGCTCCTCCTACGAGCAGTACTTC,TRBD1,-,TRBJ2-7,TRBV4-1
CASSEDEYEQYF,TGTGCCAGCAGCGAGGATGAGTACGAGCAGTACTTC,-,few,TRBJ2-7,TRBV14
CSVVFSYEQYF,TGCAGCGTTGTGTTCTCCTACGAGCAGTACTTC,-,-,TRBJ2-7,TRBV29-1
CASSFPAYSVYGYTF,TGTGCCAGCAGTTTTCCAGCCTACTCAGTCTATGGCTACACCTTC,-,few,TRBJ1-2,TRBV28
CAWRAGATEAFF,TGTGCCTGGAGAGCAGGGGCCACTGAAGCTTTCTTT,-,-,TRBJ1-1,TRBV30
CASSLEVSTNTGELFF,TGTGCCAGCAGCTTGGAAGTCTCCACGAACACCGGGGAGCTGTTTTTT,-,-,TRBJ2-2,TRBV5-4
CAWTDGRGRGEKLFF,TGTGCCTGGACAGACGGAAGGGGGCGCGGTGAAAAACTGTTTTTT,TRBD1,-,TRBJ1-4,TRBV30
CASSVSNIQYF,TGTGCCAGCAGCGTCTCAAACATTCAGTACTTC,-,few,TRBJ2-4,TRBV7-2
CAWSLGGAEVEQFF,TGTGCCTGGAGTCTCGGGGGGGCAGAGGTTGAGCAGTTCTTC,TRBD2,-,TRBJ2-1,TRBV30
CASSYTLPTTDTQYF,TGTGCCAGCAGTTACACCTTACCAACCACAGATACGCAGTATTTT,-,few,TRBJ2-3,TRBV6-5
CASGIGSSQPQHF,TGTGCCAGCGGGATTGGGTCGAGTCAGCCCCAGCATTTT,-,-,TRBJ1-5,TRBV28
CASSFGAGGPTDTQYF,TGTGCCAGCAGTTTCGGGGCGGGGGGACCCACAGATACGCAGTATTTT,TRBD2,-,TRBJ2-3,TRBV28
CASSRTGNQPQHF,TGCGCCAGCAGTAGGACAGGGAACCAGCCCCAGCATTTT,TRBD1,-,TRBJ1-5,TRBV5-1
CASSPATSGGQETQYF,TGTGCCAGCAGCCCCGCGACTAGCGGGGGGCAAGAGACCCAGTACTTC,TRBD2,-,TRBJ2-5,TRBV13
CASSPTAEPTDTQYF,TGTGCCAGCAGTCCCACAGCGGAACCCACAGATACGCAGTATTTT,-,few,TRBJ2-3,TRBV28
CASSPLQGPNQPQHF,TGTGCCAGCAGTCCCCTCCAGGGGCCGAATCAGCCCCAGCATTTT,-,-,TRBJ1-5,TRBV28
CASSYHRIDNEQFF,TGTGCCAGCAGTTACCATCGTATCGACAATGAGCAGTTCTTC,-,-,TRBJ2-1,TRBV6-5
CASRGTDFYQPQHF,TGTGCCAGCAGGGGGACGGACTTCTATCAGCCCCAGCATTTT,-,-,TRBJ1-5,TRBV6-5
CSEQGNTEAFF,TGCAGTGAACAGGGAAACACTGAAGCTTTCTTT,-,once,TRBJ1-1,TRBV29-1
CSAGSGTGEETQYF,TGCAGCGCTGGTTCCGGGACAGGTGAAGAGACCCAGTACTTC,TRBD1,-,TRBJ2-5,TRBV29-1
CSVEEWAGGDKAFF,TGCAGCGTGGAAGAGTGGGCAGGGGGCGATAAAGCTTTCTTT,TRBD1,once,TRBJ1-1,TRBV29-1
CASSPPGELFF,TGTGCCAGCAGCCCGCCCGGGGAGCTGTTTTTT,-,few,TRBJ2-2,TRBV7-9
CAWSEGTDTQYF,TGTGCCTGGAGTGAAGGCACAGATACGCAGTATTTT,-,few,TRBJ2-3,TRBV30
CASSLARGAAGGEQYF,TGCGCCAGCAGCTTGGCGAGAGGGGCCGCGGGAGGCGAGCAGTACTTC,TRBD2,-,TRBJ2-7,TRBV5-1